A single sample gave rise to the 13 T cell receptor beta chains below, sequenced in a study of T cell responses to AZD1222 COVID-19 vaccine. The protocol was immunoSEQ multiplex PCR, while the TCRdb copy is restricted to in-frame clones and leaves out a portion. Altogether 90,000 to 150,000 clones are present, around nine tenths being singletons, with the ten largest covering 12%. The sequencing here drew on peripheral blood, taken on day 0 of AZD1222 vaccination. The receptors were gathered from an adult in good health.

The chain joins TRBV9 to TRBJ1-2, with 7 bases fitting TRBD1. Germline V gene data show CDR1 as SGDLS and CDR2 as YYNGEE. V shed 2 bases, J shed 6 bases, and the junction held 4 bases outside the gene matches. This CDR3 is 13 amino acids long. The CDR3 sequence is CASSVRQGNGYTF. As DNA, the CDR3 is TGTGCCAGCAGCGTTCGACAGGGCAATGGCTACACCTTC. Drawing the rest from reference TRBV9 and TRBJ1-2, the complete variable domain is DSGVTQTPKHLITATGQRVTLRCSPRSGDLSVYWYQQSLDQGLQFLIQYYNGEERAKGNILERFSAQQFPDLHSELNLSSLELGDSALYFCASSVRQGNGYTFGSGTRLTVV.

This clone was found a few times. The rearrangement uses TRBV7-9 and TRBJ1-1; D is uncertain. This CDR3 is built from 14 residues. Trimming stripped 2 bases from V and 2 bases from J, with 9 bases between. Germline-derived CDR1 and CDR2 are SEHNR and FQNEAQ (reference sequence). DNA of the CDR3: TGTGCCAGCAGCTTATGGCAGGACAACACTGAAGCTTTCTTT. It is translated as CASSLWQDNTEAFF. Drawing the rest from reference TRBV7-9 and TRBJ1-1, the complete variable domain is DTGVSQNPRHKITKRGQNVTFRCDPISEHNRLYWYRQTLGQGPEFLTYFQNEAQLEKSRLLSDRFSAERPKGSFSTLEIQRTEQGDSAMYLCASSLWQDNTEAFFGQGTRLTVV.

This clone was counted only a few times. The chain has TRBV9 and TRBJ2-2; D unclear. The V gene lost 5 bases and the J gene lost 8 bases, with 16 bases spanning the gap. There are 14 residues in the CDR3. Germline CDR1 reads SGDLS; CDR2 reads YYNGEE. CDR3 sequence reads: CASSFSPVTGELFF. The CDR3 region has the DNA TGTGCCAGCAGTTTCTCGCCTGTGACAGGGGAGCTGTTTTTT.

V gene TRBV28 combines with J gene TRBJ2-1, with TRBD1 as a possible D gene (5 bases). V was cut by 3 bases and J by 10 bases, with 16 bases left in between. The CDR3 spans 14 residues. The germline gives CDR1 MDHEN, CDR2 SYDVKM. The CDR3 sequence: CASSFPGRAGEQFF. The CDR3 DNA follows: TGTGCCAGCAGTTTCCCGGGCAGGGCTGGAGAGCAGTTCTTC.

The chain uses TRBV30 and TRBJ1-2; no definite D call. Per germline, CDR1 GTSNPN and CDR2 SVGIG (reference sequence). V lost 0 bases and J lost 4, with 6 bases in between. The CDR3 has 12 residues. The CDR3 DNA sequence: TGTGCCTGGAGTGTAGGAGGCTATGGCTACACCTTC. Translated, it gives CAWSVGGYGYTF.

The V gene is TRBV7-9, the J gene TRBJ2-1; 11 bases agree with TRBD2. The CDR3 totals 14 residues. The germline V gene has CDR1 SEHNR and CDR2 FQNEAQ (reference sequence). J was trimmed by 10 bases and V by 4 bases; bases with no gene match: 6. CDR3 DNA sequence: TGTGCCAGCAGCTCCGGGACTAGCGGTTGGGAGCAGTTCTTC. Protein sequence: CASSSGTSGWEQFF.

The chain recombines TRBV5-1 with TRBJ2-2, with D possibly TRBD1 on 6 matching bases. Germline lookup yields CDR1 SGHRS and CDR2 YFSETQ. The V end was cut by 0 bases, the J end by 6 bases, with 6 bases between. This CDR3 has 13 amino acids. CDR3 DNA: TGCGCCAGCAGCTTGGAGGGGGCCGGGGAGCTGTTTTTT. Encoded protein: CASSLEGAGELFF.

The rearrangement uses TRBV29-1 and TRBJ1-4, with 7 bases matching TRBD1. V trimming: 0 bases; J trimming: 7 bases; junction bases outside the gene matches: 11. Germline values: CDR1 SQVTM, CDR2 ANQGSEA. The CDR3 has 16 amino acids. CDR3 in DNA: TGCAGCGTTGAAGATCTTGGAGGGGGCGCTTTTGAAAAACTGTTTTTT. It yields the protein CSVEDLGGGAFEKLFF.

The chain carries TRBV9 and TRBJ1-2; 9 bases are a match to TRBD1. Germline V gene lookup returns CDR1 SGDLS and CDR2 YYNGEE. This CDR3 has 16 amino acids. With 4 bases clipped from V and 3 bases from J, the junction kept 10 bases outside the gene matches. DNA of the CDR3: TGTGCCAGCAGCCCTTCCGACACAGGGGGCTACTATGGCTACACCTTC. Its translation: CASSPSDTGGYYGYTF.

J is TRBJ2-2 and V is TRBV7-2, with D possibly TRBD1 on 5 matching bases. CDR1 and CDR2 (germline): SGHTA, FQGNSA. The CDR3 covers 12 residues. The V end was cut by 4 bases, the J end by 7 bases, with 7 bases between. The CDR3 sequence: CASSSGIGELFF. The CDR3 DNA is TGTGCCAGCAGCTCAGGGATCGGGGAGCTGTTTTTT.

This chain joins TRBV27 and TRBJ2-7, with TRBD1 matching 12 bases. After removal of 2 bases from V and 7 bases from J, the junction contained 6 bases not matched to a gene. The length of the CDR3 is 15 residues. In germline, CDR1 is MNHEY, CDR2 SMNVEV (reference sequence). The CDR3 DNA reads TGTGCCAGCAGTTTAGGGGGACAGGGGGCTCGGGAGCAGTACTTC. Translation: CASSLGGQGAREQYF.

The V gene is TRBV7-4, the J gene TRBJ1-5; D not certain. V lost 4 bases to trimming and J lost 0 bases, with 19 bases between them. CDR3 length equals 18 residues. The germline V gene encodes CDR1 SGHVT and CDR2 SQSDAQ. The CDR3 region is CASSSNRELVDSNQPQHF. CDR3 nucleotide sequence: TGTGCCAGCAGCTCTAATAGGGAGCTTGTGGATAGCAATCAGCCCCAGCATTTT.

The chain couples TRBV4-2 to TRBJ2-1; 10 nucleotides agree with TRBD1. This CDR3 region has 18 residues. The germline gives CDR1 LGHNA, CDR2 YNFKEQ. V gave up 1 base and J gave up 8 bases; unmatched junction bases: 14. The CDR3 loop is CASSQAVSGTGVVHEQFF. The CDR3 DNA is TGTGCCAGCAGCCAAGCGGTGAGCGGGACAGGGGTAGTCCATGAGCAGTTCTTC.